This T cell receptor (beta chain) was sequenced during a study of human T cells and chemical hapten exposure. Study-level information: Subjects had 2% DPC placed on 2 cm by 2 cm of upper inner arm skin for sensitization. Study-wide points: While controls formed fewer of them, expanded TCRs formed significantly more large CDR3 similarity clusters. High-frequency TCRs, those above 1 in 1000, stayed the same after DPC sensitization.

As to time point: patch test 3, about 24 weeks after DPC sensitization. As for treatment: therapeutic diphenylcyclopropenone sensitization with weekly scalp DPC. The drawing of blood occurred before each patch test was applied. TCRdb recomputed calls from the RACE reads with MiXCR, one row per CDR3 protein. This sample has roughly 53,000 distinct CDR3 sequences; 9.9% occur once, and the top ten carry around 16%. Note on this clonotype: Its specificity is not known.

Germline assignment: CDR1 SGHRS and CDR2 YFSETQ. The CDR3 runs to 14 residues. V lost 3 bases, J lost 1 base, and 11 bases lay in between. This specimen consisted of whole blood, obtained in connection with sensitization to the hapten diphenylcyclopropenone (DPC). The sequence was obtained from a woman aged 40-49 years with alopecia areata. Some clones in this sample may be carry-over from other donors' samples. The rearrangement links TRBV5-1 to TRBJ2-7; D might be TRBD1 (7 bases). CDR3 coding DNA: TGCGCCAGCAGCTATCAGGGGGGTTCCTACGAGCAGTACTTC. It specifies CASSYQGGSYEQYF.